This T cell receptor (beta chain) was obtained from a study of regulatory T cells in long-lasting Graves disease. Turning to the study itself: For under 3 months, newly diagnosed Graves' patients had been taking antithyroid drugs. Study-wide findings and caveats: Favored usage of TRBV28, TRBJ1-2 and TRBJ2-5 was recorded in persistent disease.

A remark on this clonotype: The antigen is undetermined. A much bigger clone sits one base away, suggesting this may be a read error.

Described time point: newly diagnosed GD, antithyroid drugs for less than 3 months. The TCR library used RNA extracted from PBMCs. Both iRepertoire HTBI primers and Arm-PCR of CDR3 regions were used to build the TCR beta libraries. One entry per CDR3 protein results from TCRdb running MiXCR on the multiplex PCR reads. The repertoire holds 550,000 or so distinct CDR3 sequences, with 12% as singletons. V was pared by 0 bases and J by 4 bases, with 9 bases of the junction left unmatched. The V gene's germline CDR1 is DFQATT and CDR2 SNEGSKA (reference sequence). The CDR3 runs 16 residues. The same data also went into a second study, on T cells in Graves' hyperthyroidism and ophthalmopathy. That paper notes: Using the HTBI primer set, a first-round RT-PCR was run on the TCR CDR3.

The origin of this receptor is a woman aged 25 to 39 with Graves disease. The input for sequencing was peripheral blood mononuclear cells (PBMCs), taken at new diagnosis, from a patient treated with antithyroid drugs. The rearrangement joins TRBV20-1 to TRBJ2-3; 8 bases are shared with TRBD2. As DNA, the CDR3 is TGCAGTGCTAGAGATCGTACTAGCGGCAGCGCAGATACGCAGTATTTT. Its translation is CSARDRTSGSADTQYF.